This T cell receptor beta chain was found in a study of CXCR3-negative and CXCR3-positive naive CD8 T cells. About the research overall: Each library gave roughly 1.5 +/- 0.3 million of some 150 million TRB reads.

Naive CD8+ T cells showed CD45RO-CCR7+CD27+CD95-. For this clonotype: Its specificity is not known.

5' RACE with UMI labels generated the TRB cDNA libraries. TCRdb reprocessed the 5' RACE reads and keeps a single row for each CDR3 protein, giving no DNA. In all, the sample yields tens of thousands of distinct CDR3 sequences. CDR3 length equals 15 residues. CDR1 is SGHTA, CDR2 FQGNSA, per germline. Study-level findings and limits: Surface CD5 was comparable between naive subsets; TCR strength was inferred from TRB CDR3 properties. Once cells were cryopreserved, CXCR3 expression went down partly, and most assays used fresh PBMCs.

Specimen: naive CXCR3- CD8+ T cells from blood. Noted subset: CD45RO-CCR7+CD27+CD95- naive CD8+ T cells lacking CXCR3 (TNR3-). The rearrangement joins TRBV7-2 to TRBJ1-4; absent DNA, TCRdb's TRBD1 call cannot be checked. This TCR came from a human donor in good health. Some clones in this sample may be carry-over from other donors' samples. The CDR3 spells CASSTGTTTNEKLFF.